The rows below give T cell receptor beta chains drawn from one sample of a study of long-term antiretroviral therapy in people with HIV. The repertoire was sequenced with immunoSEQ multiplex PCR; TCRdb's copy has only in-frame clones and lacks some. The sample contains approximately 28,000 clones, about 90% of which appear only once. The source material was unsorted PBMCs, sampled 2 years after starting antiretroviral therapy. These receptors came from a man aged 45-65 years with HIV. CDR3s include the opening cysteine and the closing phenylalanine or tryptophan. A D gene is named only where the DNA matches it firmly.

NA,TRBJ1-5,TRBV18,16,CASSQSTGWGNQPQHF
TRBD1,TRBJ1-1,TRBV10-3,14,CAISPGTENTEAFF
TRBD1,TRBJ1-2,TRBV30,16,CAWSVPFRTGRSGYTF
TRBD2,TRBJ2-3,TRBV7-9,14,CASQGLAGVDTQYF
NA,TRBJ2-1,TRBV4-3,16,CASSQEASLGYNEQFF
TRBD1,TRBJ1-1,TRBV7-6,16,CASSRYRGPPNTEAFF
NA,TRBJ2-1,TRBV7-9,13,CASRGPFLDEQFF
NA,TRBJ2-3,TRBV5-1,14,CASRRGQSTDTQYF
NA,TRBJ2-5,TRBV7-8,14,CASSALAHQETQYF
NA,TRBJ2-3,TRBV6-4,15,CASSVLWDSTDTQYF
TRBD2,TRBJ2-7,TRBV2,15,CATWGRAGGRSEQYF
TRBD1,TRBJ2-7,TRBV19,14,CASAPGQGIHEQYF
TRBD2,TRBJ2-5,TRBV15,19,CATSRLVGEGLAAQETQYF
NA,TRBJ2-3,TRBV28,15,CASSSHGGTEDTQYF
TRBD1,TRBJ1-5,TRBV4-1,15,CASSHLDRVNQPQHF
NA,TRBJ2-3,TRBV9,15,CASSTRGVAQDTQYF
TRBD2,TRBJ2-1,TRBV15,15,CATSRTGLANNEQFF
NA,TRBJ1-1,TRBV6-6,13,CASTPSRGGEAFF
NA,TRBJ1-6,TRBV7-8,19,CASSLGQRTSSSYNSPLHF
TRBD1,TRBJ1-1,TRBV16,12,CASLEGATEAFF
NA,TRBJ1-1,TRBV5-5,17,CASSLASRGLRGTEAFF
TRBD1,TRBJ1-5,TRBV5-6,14,CASSLAGGHQPQHF
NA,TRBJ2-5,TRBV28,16,CASSSKRQARQETQYF
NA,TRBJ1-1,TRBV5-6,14,CASSLGGVRTEAFF
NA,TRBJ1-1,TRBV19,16,CASSIAGAKLNTEAFF
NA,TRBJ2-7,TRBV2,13,CASRADSYYEQYF
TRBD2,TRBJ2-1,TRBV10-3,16,CAISSRTSGSDNEQFF
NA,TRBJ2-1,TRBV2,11,CASSGHNEQFF
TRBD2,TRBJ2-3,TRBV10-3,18,CAIGGSVAGPSSTDTQYF
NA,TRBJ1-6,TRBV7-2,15,CASSLAERDNSPLHF
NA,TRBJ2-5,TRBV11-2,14,CASGTRGEKETQYF
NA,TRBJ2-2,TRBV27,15,CASSFSGRGTGELFF
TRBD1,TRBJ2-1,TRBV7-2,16,CASSVDREGGFNEQFF
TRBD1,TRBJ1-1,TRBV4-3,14,CASSIRQGDTEAFF
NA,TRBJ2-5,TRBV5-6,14,CASSLYGAGETQYF
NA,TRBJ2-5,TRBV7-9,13,CASSFSGQETQYF
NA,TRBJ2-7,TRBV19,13,CASSIRGRGEQYF
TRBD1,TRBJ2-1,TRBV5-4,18,CASSPGQGAISPDNEQFF
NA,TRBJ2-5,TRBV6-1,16,CASSEEGLRYQETQYF
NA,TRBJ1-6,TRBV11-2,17,CASSLRSLGATGSPLHF
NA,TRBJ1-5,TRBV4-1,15,CASRRNPASNQPQHF
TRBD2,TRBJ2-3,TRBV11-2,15,CASSLDRLAGGKKYF
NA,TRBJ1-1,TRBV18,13,CASSPQAGAEAFF
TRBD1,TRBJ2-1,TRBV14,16,CASSQFLGQGNNEQFF
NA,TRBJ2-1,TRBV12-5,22,CASGYHNPLGLGQGNSYNEQFF
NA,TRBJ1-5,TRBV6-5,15,CASSRGQSWNQPQHF
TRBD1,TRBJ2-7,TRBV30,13,CAWRRQGVYEQYF
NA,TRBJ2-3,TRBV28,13,CASAGPGTDTQYF
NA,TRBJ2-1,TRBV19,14,CASSSRSSYNEQFF
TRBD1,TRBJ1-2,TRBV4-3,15,CASVRKYRGDYGYTF
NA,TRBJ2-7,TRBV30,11,CAWAGSYEQYF